This T cell receptor (beta chain) came from a study of cytomegalovirus exposure and HLA in healthy donors. Study outcomes and limitations: The tendency of first-cohort TCR clusters to co-occur in the 120 validation repertoires was identified by a subsequent analysis. The majority of TCR sequences were rare, yet some public TCRs appeared in many donors. Some TCR beta chains (about 170 of them) were listed as cytomegalovirus-associated.

CDR1 and CDR2 from the germline V gene are SGHRS and YFSETQ. The CDR3 is made up of 15 amino acids. With respect to this clone: Its specificity is unknown. Sequence at one end of the junction differs from germline and may be a read error.

The donors were members of the validation cohort, which comprised 120 subjects and was separate from the first cohort of roughly 700 subjects. Assay: immunoSEQ multiplex PCR; the TCRdb copy retains only in-frame clones and omits some. The data show 120,000 to 150,000 clones, around 84% seen once. The material sequenced was PBMCs. V gene TRBV5-1 combines with J gene TRBJ1-1; no firm D call. This sequence was found in a man between 18 and 29 years old in good health and CMV-seropositive. The CDR3 region has the DNA TGCGCCAGCAGCTTGGATCAGGCCGCGAACTCTGAAGCTTTCTTT. The encoded protein is CASSLDQAANSEAFF.